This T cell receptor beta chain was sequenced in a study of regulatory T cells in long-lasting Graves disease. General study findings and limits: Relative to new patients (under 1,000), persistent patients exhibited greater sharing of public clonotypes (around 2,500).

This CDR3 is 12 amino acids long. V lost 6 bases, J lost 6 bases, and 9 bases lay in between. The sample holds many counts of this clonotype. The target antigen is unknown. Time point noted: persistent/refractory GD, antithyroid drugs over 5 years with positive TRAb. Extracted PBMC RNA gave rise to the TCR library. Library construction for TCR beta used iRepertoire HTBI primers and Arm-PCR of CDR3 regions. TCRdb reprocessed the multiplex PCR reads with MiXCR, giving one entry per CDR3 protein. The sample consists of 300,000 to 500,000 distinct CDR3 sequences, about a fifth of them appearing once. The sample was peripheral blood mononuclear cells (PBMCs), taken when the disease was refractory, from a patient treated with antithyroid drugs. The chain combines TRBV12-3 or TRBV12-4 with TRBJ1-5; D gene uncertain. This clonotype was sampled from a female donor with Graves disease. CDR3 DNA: TGTGCCAGCAGACCCGGACTTCAGCCCCAGCATTTT. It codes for CASRPGLQPQHF.